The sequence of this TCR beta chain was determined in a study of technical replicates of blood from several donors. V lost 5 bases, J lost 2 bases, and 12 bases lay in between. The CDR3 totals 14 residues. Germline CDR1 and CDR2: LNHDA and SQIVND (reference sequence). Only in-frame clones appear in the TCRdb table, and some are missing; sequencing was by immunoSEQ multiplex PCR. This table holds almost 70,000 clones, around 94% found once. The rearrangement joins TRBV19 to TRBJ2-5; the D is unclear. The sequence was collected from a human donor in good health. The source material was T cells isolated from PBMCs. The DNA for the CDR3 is TGTGCCAGTAGTGCTGGCCGCCTTCAAGAGACCCAGTACTTC. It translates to CASSAGRLQETQYF.